These 8 T cell receptor beta chains originate from one sample sequenced in a study of shared clonotypes between healthy human individuals (dated by TCRdb to 2020 to 2021). The library was produced with the immunoSEQ multiplex PCR assay. TCRdb took this table from immuneACCESS and kept in-frame rearrangements with V and J called. Such tables lack part of the clones; where checked against another copy, unresolved V genes explain under half of the gap, and the rest is unexplained. In this sample the table shows about 690,000 clones, roughly 91% of which occur a single time. The ten largest clones take up around a third of the sample. The sample was memory CD8+ T cells from PBMCs. The cell subset or site label of this sample denotes: CD45RO+ cells pooled with CCR7-negative TemRA cells. The receptors come from a man aged 18 to 35 in good health. Some clones in this sample may be carry-over from other donors' samples.

This chain connects TRBV5-1 to TRBJ2-1; a weak D match, TRBD1 (6 bases). With 0 bases removed from V and 6 bases from J, the gap between germline ends came to 10 bases. From germline, CDR1 is SGHRS and CDR2 YFSETQ. The CDR3 totals 14 residues. This CDR3 reads CASSLVGAGNEQFF. Here the CDR3 DNA reads TGCGCCAGCAGCTTGGTGGGGGCGGGCAATGAGCAGTTCTTC.

This sequence joins TRBV4-3 and TRBJ2-5; D not certain. Between the trimmed V and J ends, which lost 0 bases and 2 bases, there was a span of 10 bases. Germline V lookup: CDR1 LGHNA, CDR2 YSLEER. The CDR3 spans 15 residues. This CDR3 is CASSQEGHQQETQYF. Here the CDR3 DNA reads TGCGCCAGCAGCCAAGAAGGGCACCAACAAGAGACCCAGTACTTC.

This clone was detected once. The V call is TRBV13, the J call TRBJ2-1; no clear D gene. V was shortened by 0 bases and J by 8 bases, with 14 bases between the two germline ends. The V gene's germline CDR1 is PRHDT and CDR2 FYEKMQ (reference sequence). The CDR3 covers 15 residues. CDR3 in DNA: TGTGCCAGCAGCTTAGGGACTCTAGGTGTAGATGAGCAGTTCTTC. Translating it yields CASSLGTLGVDEQFF.

The gene calls are TRBV6-5 and TRBJ2-1, with 9 bases aligning to TRBD1. This CDR3 comprises 14 residues. V lost 6 bases and J lost 4; bases outside the gene matches: 4. In germline, CDR1 is MNHEY, CDR2 SVGAGI. The chain's CDR3 is CASSRDREYNEQFF. DNA for the CDR3: TGTGCCAGCAGCAGGGACAGGGAGTACAATGAGCAGTTCTTC.

V is TRBV28 and J is TRBJ1-4; D is undetermined. The V end was cut by 7 bases, the J end by 1 base, with 10 bases between. CDR3 length: 14 residues. The germline V gene has CDR1 MDHEN and CDR2 SYDVKM. The chain's CDR3 is CASTVWGTNEKLFF. The CDR3 DNA is TGTGCCAGCACCGTGTGGGGAACTAATGAAAAACTGTTTTTT.

V usage is TRBV28 and J usage is TRBJ2-7, with 7 positions matching TRBD2. CDR3 length: 13 amino acids. The ends lost 4 bases at V and 6 bases at J; junction bases unmatched: 6. Per the germline V gene, CDR1 is MDHEN and CDR2 is SYDVKM. The CDR3 protein is CASSWGGRSEQYF. As DNA, the CDR3 is TGTGCCAGCAGTTGGGGGGGTCGGAGCGAGCAGTACTTC.

V and J are TRBV7-8 and TRBJ2-1; no clear D. Germline CDR1 and CDR2: SGHVS and FQNEAQ. V lost 1 base, J lost 9 bases, and 10 bases lay in between. This CDR3 is built from 13 residues. The CDR3 loop reads CASSLGPGLEQFF. In nucleotides, the CDR3 is TGTGCCAGCAGCTTAGGTCCGGGCCTTGAGCAGTTCTTC.

The chain links TRBV4-1 to TRBJ2-7, with TRBD1 matching 7 bases. The CDR3 spans 14 residues. CDR1 is MGHRA, CDR2 YSYEKL, per germline. The V and J ends lost 1 base and 3 bases, in that order; junction bases with no gene match: 3. The CDR3: CASSQVQGNYEQYF. The CDR3 DNA sequence: TGCGCCAGCAGCCAAGTACAGGGGAACTACGAGCAGTACTTC.